This entry lists 3 T cell receptor beta chains sequenced from one sample in a study of T cells after somatic rescue of genetic block. Repertoires were generated with immunoSEQ multiplex PCR, while TCRdb's copy carries only in-frame clones and drops some. The sample has tens of thousands of clones, about 90% seen once. Sequenced material: peripheral blood mononuclear cells (PBMCs). All receptors derive from a middle-aged man.

The chain couples TRBV19 to TRBJ2-7; 10 nucleotides match TRBD1. Germline CDR1 is LNHDA and CDR2 is SQIVND (reference sequence). V gave up 5 bases and J gave up 4 bases; unmatched junction bases: 8. The CDR3 totals 15 residues. The CDR3 here is CASSPSGTGVYEQYF. The CDR3 DNA follows: TGTGCCAGTAGTCCATCCGGGACAGGGGTTTACGAGCAGTACTTC.

The genes are TRBV11-2 and TRBJ2-1; 8 bases line up with TRBD2. The CDR3 consists of 15 residues. The junction had 7 bases not matched to a gene; V was cut back by 3 bases and J by 6 bases. From germline, CDR1 is SGHAT and CDR2 FQNNGV. Here the CDR3 DNA reads TGTGCCAGCAGCTTTTTGGGACTAGTAGGCAATGAGCAGTTCTTC. Its translation is CASSFLGLVGNEQFF.

The rearrangement uses TRBV4-1 and TRBJ2-3; possible D gene TRBD1, 5 bases. The CDR3 is 14 amino acids. CDR1 and CDR2 (germline): MGHRA, YSYEKL. V was cut by 5 bases and J by 5 bases, with 14 bases left in between. This chain's CDR3 is CASSSDIPKDTQYF. For the CDR3, the DNA is TGCGCCAGCAGCTCGGACATCCCTAAAGATACGCAGTATTTT.